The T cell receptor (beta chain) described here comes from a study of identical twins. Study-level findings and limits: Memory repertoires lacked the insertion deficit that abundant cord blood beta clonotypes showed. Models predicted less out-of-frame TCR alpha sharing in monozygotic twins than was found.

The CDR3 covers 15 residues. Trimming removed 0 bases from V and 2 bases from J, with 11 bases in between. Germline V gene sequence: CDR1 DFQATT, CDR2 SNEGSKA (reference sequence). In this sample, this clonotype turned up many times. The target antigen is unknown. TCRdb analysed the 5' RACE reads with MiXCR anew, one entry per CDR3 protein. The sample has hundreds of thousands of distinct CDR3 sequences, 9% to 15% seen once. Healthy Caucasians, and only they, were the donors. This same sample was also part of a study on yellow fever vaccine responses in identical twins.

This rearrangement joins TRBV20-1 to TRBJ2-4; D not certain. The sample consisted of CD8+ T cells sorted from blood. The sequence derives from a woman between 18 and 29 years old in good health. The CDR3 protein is CSARDLAETKNIQYF. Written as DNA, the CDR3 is TGCAGTGCTAGAGATTTGGCCGAAACCAAAAACATTCAGTACTTC.